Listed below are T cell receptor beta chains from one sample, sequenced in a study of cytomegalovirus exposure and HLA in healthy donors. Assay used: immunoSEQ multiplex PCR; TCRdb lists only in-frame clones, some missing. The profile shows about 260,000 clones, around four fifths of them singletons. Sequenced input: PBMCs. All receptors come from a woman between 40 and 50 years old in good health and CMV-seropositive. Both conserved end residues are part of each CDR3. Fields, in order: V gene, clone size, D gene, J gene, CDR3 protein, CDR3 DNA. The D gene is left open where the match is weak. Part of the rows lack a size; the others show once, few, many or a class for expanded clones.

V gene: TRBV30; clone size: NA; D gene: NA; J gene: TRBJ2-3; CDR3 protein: CAWSVGQAGSDTQYF; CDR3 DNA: TGTGCCTGGAGTGTGGGTCAGGCGGGATCAGATACGCAGTATTTT
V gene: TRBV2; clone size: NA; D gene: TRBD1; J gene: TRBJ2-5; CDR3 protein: CASTSTGGGETQYF; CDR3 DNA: TGTGCCAGCACCTCGACAGGGGGCGGAGAGACCCAGTACTTC
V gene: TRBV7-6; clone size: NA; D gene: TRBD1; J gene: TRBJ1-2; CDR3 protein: CASSSPPGTGVF; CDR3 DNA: TGTGCCAGCAGCTCCCCTCCCGGGACAGGAGTCTTC
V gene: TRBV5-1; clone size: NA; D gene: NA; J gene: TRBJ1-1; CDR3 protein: CASSFRQDTEAFF; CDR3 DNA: TGCGCCAGCAGCTTTCGACAGGACACTGAAGCTTTCTTT
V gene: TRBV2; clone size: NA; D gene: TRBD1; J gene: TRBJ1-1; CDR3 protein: CASSDHLGQPEAFF; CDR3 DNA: TGTGCCAGCAGTGATCACCTGGGACAGCCTGAAGCTTTCTTT
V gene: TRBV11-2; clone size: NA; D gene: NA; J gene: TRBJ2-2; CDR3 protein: CASTLYTGELFF; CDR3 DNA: TGTGCCAGCACCCTTTACACCGGGGAGCTGTTTTTT
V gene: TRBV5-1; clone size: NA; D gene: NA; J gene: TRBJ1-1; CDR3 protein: CASSSDRLNTEAFF; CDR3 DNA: TGCGCCAGCAGCTCGGACAGACTGAACACTGAAGCTTTCTTT
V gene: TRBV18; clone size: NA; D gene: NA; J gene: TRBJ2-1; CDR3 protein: CASSPPYSSPDNEQFF; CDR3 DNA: TGTGCCAGCTCACCACCGTATTCTTCTCCGGACAATGAGCAGTTCTTC
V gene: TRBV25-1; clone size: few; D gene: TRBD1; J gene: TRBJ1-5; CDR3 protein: CASSLGTGHQPQHF; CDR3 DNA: TGTGCCAGCAGCCTCGGGACAGGGCATCAGCCCCAGCATTTT
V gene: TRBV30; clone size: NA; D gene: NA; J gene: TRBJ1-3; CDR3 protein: CAWTGSSGNTIYF; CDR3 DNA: TGTGCCTGGACGGGGTCCTCTGGAAACACCATATATTTT